This TCR beta chain emerged from a study of T-cell reconstitution after alpha-beta-depleted transplantation in children. This clonotype has at least ten counts. As yet, its antigen is unknown. Findings of the study overall: Newly produced T cells mostly accounted for T-cell counts and diversity one year post-transplant. Surviving recipient T cells and thymic progenitors accounted for the high day-60 TCRbeta diversity observed in some patients. Several hundred expanded graft clones reportedly were the source of alpha-beta T cells about two months after transplant.

Preparation of the TCRbeta library was carried out with unique molecular identifiers. TCRdb processed the PCR reads anew with MiXCR; each CDR3 protein has one entry. The data contain some 600,000 distinct CDR3 sequences, around 13% of them singletons. The sequenced sample was PBMCs, mostly from graft donor cells, obtained 360 days after TCRalphabeta/CD19-depleted stem cell transplant. The receptor comes from a male patient under 18 who had a stem cell transplant for acute myeloid leukemia, so the T cells may come from the graft donor.

The CDR3 sequence: CATSPGVRTGANVLTF. For the CDR3, the DNA is TGTGCCACCAGTCCAGGGGTCAGGACTGGGGCCAACGTCCTGACTTTC. The chain recombines TRBV24-1 with TRBJ2-6; TRBD1 might be the D (6 bases). The ends were cut back, 6 bases at V and 2 bases at J, with 13 bases in the middle. CDR1 is KGHDR and CDR2 is SFDVKD in the germline V gene. This CDR3 spans 16 amino acids.